Listed below are T cell receptor beta chains from one sample, sequenced in a study of cytomegalovirus exposure and HLA in healthy donors. The data were produced by immunoSEQ multiplex PCR, yet TCRdb's version contains in-frame clones alone and is incomplete. The sample carries fewer than 200,000 clones, roughly 76% recorded once. Sequencing input: PBMCs. These receptors all stem from a male donor in good health and CMV-seronegative. Each CDR3 is given with its conserved first and last residue. D genes are given only for firm matches. Rows give clone size only sometimes, using once, few, many, or a class for an expanded clone.

>TRBJ2-7|TRBV9|NA|TRBD1
CASSLRTGGDEQYF
TGTGCCAGCAGCCTCCGGACAGGGGGCGACGAGCAGTACTTC
>TRBJ2-6|TRBV7-9|NA|NA
CASSLRTDGANVLTF
TGTGCCAGCAGCTTAAGAACAGATGGGGCCAACGTCCTGACTTTC
>TRBJ1-1|TRBV4-3|NA|TRBD1
CASRPGQVFSEAFF
TGCGCCAGCAGACCGGGACAGGTGTTCTCTGAAGCTTTCTTT
>TRBJ2-1|TRBV30|few|NA
CAWRRPGSLNEQFF
TGTGCCTGGAGGAGGCCGGGGAGCCTGAATGAGCAGTTCTTC
>TRBJ2-3|TRBV5-1|NA|TRBD2
CASSLWTSGDTDTQYF
TGCGCCAGCAGCTTGTGGACTAGCGGGGACACAGATACGCAGTATTTT
>TRBJ1-2|TRBV5-1|NA|TRBD1
CASSLGRDRDNYGYTF
TGCGCCAGCAGCTTGGGTCGGGACAGGGACAACTATGGCTACACCTTC
>TRBJ1-2|TRBV7-9|once|NA
CASRTGYGYTF
TGTGCCAGCAGGACAGGCTATGGCTACACCTTC
>TRBJ1-5|TRBV6-1|NA|NA
CASTGGYSNQPQHF
TGTGCCAGCACGGGGGGGTATAGCAATCAGCCCCAGCATTTT
>TRBJ1-3|TRBV19|NA|TRBD1
CASSGQADSGNTIYF
TGTGCCAGTAGTGGACAGGCCGACTCTGGAAACACCATATATTTT
>TRBJ2-7|TRBV4-2|NA|TRBD1
CASSHRTGDEQYF
TGTGCCAGCAGCCACCGGACAGGGGACGAGCAGTACTTC
>TRBJ1-6|TRBV5-6|NA|NA
CASSLQEVGSPLHF
TGTGCCAGCAGCTTGCAGGAGGTTGGTTCACCCCTCCACTTT
>TRBJ2-7|TRBV30|NA|NA
CAWSVHGTSGSYEQYF
TGTGCCTGGAGTGTACACGGCACCTCGGGCTCCTACGAGCAGTACTTC
>TRBJ2-2|TRBV5-1|NA|TRBD2
CASSPASGNTGELFF
TGCGCCAGCAGCCCGGCTAGCGGGAACACCGGGGAGCTGTTTTTT
>TRBJ1-1|TRBV18|NA|NA
CASSPMVGQNWNTEAFF
TGTGCCAGCTCACCCATGGTAGGACAGAACTGGAACACTGAAGCTTTCTTT
>TRBJ1-1|TRBV11-3|NA|NA
CASSSGQNTEAFF
TGTGCCAGCAGCTCGGGACAGAACACTGAAGCTTTCTTT
>TRBJ2-7|TRBV7-9|once|TRBD1
CSSRSGQGYEQYF
TGTTCCAGCAGGTCGGGACAGGGATACGAGCAGTACTTC
>TRBJ2-3|TRBV2|NA|TRBD2
CASRGRGLATDTQYF
TGTGCCAGCAGGGGCAGGGGACTAGCAACAGATACGCAGTATTTT
>TRBJ1-1|TRBV5-5|NA|NA
CASSSLAGDLYTEAFF
TGTGCCAGCAGCTCCCTCGCAGGGGATCTTTACACTGAAGCTTTCTTT
>TRBJ1-6|TRBV7-6|NA|NA
CASSLARAGSPLHF
TGTGCCAGCAGCTTAGCCAGGGCTGGTTCACCCCTCCACTTT
>TRBJ2-7|TRBV7-9|NA|TRBD1
CASSYIQGATYEQYF
TGTGCCAGCAGCTACATACAGGGGGCCACCTACGAGCAGTACTTC
>TRBJ2-1|TRBV11-2|NA|TRBD2
CASSFWGGGHSYNEQFF
TGTGCCAGCAGCTTTTGGGGGGGAGGCCACTCCTACAATGAGCAGTTCTTC
>TRBJ1-4|TRBV14|once|NA
CASRRSPNEKLFF
TGTGCCAGCAGGAGGTCCCCAAATGAAAAACTGTTTTTT
>TRBJ1-1|TRBV5-5|NA|TRBD1
CASSTSGTGNTEAFF
TGTGCCAGCAGCACATCCGGGACAGGGAACACTGAAGCTTTCTTT
>TRBJ2-5|TRBV19|few|NA
CASSSTSGETQYF
TGTGCCAGTAGTTCGACTAGTGGGGAGACCCAGTACTTC
>TRBJ2-3|TRBV5-1|NA|NA
CASSLAQHTDTQYF
TGCGCCAGCAGCTTGGCTCAACACACAGATACGCAGTATTTT
>TRBJ1-5|TRBV7-9|NA|TRBD1
CASSSGGQEGQPQHF
TGTGCCAGCAGCTCAGGGGGACAGGAGGGGCAGCCCCAGCATTTT
>TRBJ1-2|TRBV5-5|NA|NA
CASSLVVQVHGYTF
TGTGCCAGCAGCTTGGTTGTACAGGTTCATGGCTACACCTTC
>TRBJ1-1|TRBV2|NA|TRBD1
CASREVGQELRAFF
TGTGCCAGCAGGGAGGTGGGACAGGAGCTACGAGCTTTCTTT